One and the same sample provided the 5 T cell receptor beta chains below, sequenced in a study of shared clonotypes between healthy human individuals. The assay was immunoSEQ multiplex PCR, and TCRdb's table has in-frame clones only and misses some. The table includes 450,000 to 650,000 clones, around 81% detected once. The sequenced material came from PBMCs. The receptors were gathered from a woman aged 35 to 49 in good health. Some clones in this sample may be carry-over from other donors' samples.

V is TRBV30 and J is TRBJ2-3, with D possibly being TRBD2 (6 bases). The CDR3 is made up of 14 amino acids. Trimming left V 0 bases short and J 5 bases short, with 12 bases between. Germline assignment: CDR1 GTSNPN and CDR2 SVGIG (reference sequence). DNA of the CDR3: TGTGCCTGGAGTGTACAAGCGGGTTTAGATACGCAGTATTTT. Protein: CAWSVQAGLDTQYF.

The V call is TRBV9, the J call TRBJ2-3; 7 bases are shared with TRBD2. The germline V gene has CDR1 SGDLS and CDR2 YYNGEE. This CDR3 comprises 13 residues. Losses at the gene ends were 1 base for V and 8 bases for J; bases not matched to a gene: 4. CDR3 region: CASSVRDYSTQYF. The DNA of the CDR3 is TGTGCCAGCAGCGTACGGGACTACTCTACGCAGTATTTT.

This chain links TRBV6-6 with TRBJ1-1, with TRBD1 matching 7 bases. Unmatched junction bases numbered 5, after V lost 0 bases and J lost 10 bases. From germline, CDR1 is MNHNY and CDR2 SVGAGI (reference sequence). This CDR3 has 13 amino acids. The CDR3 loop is CASSYSSRGGAFF. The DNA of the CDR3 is TGTGCCAGCAGTTACTCGAGCAGGGGGGGAGCTTTCTTT.

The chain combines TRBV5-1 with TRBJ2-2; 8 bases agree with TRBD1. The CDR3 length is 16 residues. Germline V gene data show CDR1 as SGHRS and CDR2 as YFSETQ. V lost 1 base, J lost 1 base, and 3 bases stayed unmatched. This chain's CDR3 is CASSLTGTGNTGELFF. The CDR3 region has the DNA TGCGCCAGCAGCTTGACCGGGACAGGGAACACCGGGGAGCTGTTTTTT.

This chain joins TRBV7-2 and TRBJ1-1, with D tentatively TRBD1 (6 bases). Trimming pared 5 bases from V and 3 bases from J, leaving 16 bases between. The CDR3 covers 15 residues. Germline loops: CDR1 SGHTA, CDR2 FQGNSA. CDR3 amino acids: CASSPIRGLDTEAFF. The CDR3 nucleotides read TGTGCCAGCAGCCCAATACGGGGGCTTGACACTGAAGCTTTCTTT.